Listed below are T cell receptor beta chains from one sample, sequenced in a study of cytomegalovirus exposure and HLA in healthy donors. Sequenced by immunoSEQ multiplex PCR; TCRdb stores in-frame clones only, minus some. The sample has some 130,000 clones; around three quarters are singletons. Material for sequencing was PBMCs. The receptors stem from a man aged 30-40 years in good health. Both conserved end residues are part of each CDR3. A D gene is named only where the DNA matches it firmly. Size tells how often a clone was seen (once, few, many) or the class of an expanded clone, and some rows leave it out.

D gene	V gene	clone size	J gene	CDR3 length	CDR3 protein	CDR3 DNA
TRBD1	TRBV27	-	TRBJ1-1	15	CASSFVTGAVTEAFF	TGTGCCAGCAGTTTCGTCACAGGGGCGGTCACTGAAGCTTTCTTT
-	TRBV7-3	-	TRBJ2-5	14	CASSLSVNEETQYF	TGTGCCAGCAGCTTAAGCGTCAACGAGGAGACCCAGTACTTC
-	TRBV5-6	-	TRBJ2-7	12	CASRRLEYEQYF	TGTGCCAGCAGGAGACTAGAGTACGAGCAGTACTTC
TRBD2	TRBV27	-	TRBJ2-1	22	CASTGQRSSSSSGRDSYNEQFF	TGTGCCAGCACGGGACAGAGGTCGTCATCCTCTAGCGGGAGGGACTCCTACAATGAGCAGTTCTTC
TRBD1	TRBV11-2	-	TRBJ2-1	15	CASSSPDRGHDEQFF	TGTGCCAGCAGCTCCCCGGACAGGGGGCATGATGAGCAGTTCTTC
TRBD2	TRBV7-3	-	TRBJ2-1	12	CASTHGGNEQFF	TGTGCCAGCACCCACGGGGGGAATGAGCAGTTCTTC
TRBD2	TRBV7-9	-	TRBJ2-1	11	CAASGTNEQFF	TGTGCCGCTAGCGGGACTAATGAGCAGTTCTTC
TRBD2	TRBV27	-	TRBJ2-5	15	CASSLGTSEQETQYF	TGTGCCAGCAGTTTAGGGACTAGCGAACAAGAGACCCAGTACTTC
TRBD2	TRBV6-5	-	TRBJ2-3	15	CASTRLAGADDTQYF	TGTGCCAGCACCCGACTAGCGGGAGCCGATGATACGCAGTATTTT
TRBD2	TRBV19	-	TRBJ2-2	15	CATPSLAGNTGELFF	TGTGCCACCCCCAGCCTAGCGGGAAACACCGGGGAGCTGTTTTTT
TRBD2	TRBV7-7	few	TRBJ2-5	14	CASSGGWGGETQYF	TGTGCTAGCAGCGGAGGATGGGGGGGAGAGACCCAGTACTTC
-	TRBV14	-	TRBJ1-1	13	CASSRGGYTEAFF	TGTGCCAGCAGCCGGGGAGGGTACACTGAAGCTTTCTTT
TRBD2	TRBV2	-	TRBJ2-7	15	CASSVRTSGAHEQYF	TGTGCCAGCAGTGTTAGGACTAGCGGCGCCCACGAGCAGTACTTC
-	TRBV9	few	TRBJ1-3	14	CASSVGEGRNTIYF	TGTGCCAGCAGCGTAGGGGAGGGAAGAAACACCATATATTTT
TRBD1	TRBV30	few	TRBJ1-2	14	CAWSVGSGGYGYTF	TGTGCCTGGAGTGTAGGGTCAGGGGGCTATGGCTACACCTTC
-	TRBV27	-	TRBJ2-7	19	CASSPLRILDSPLSGEQYF	TGTGCCAGCAGCCCTCTTCGCATACTAGATTCCCCCCTGAGTGGGGAGCAGTACTTC
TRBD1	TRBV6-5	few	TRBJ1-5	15	CASKIGQGSNQPQHF	TGTGCCAGCAAAATTGGACAGGGGAGCAATCAGCCCCAGCATTTT
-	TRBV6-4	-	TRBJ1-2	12	CAGGLNNYGYTF	TGTGCGGGCGGGCTGAATAACTATGGCTACACCTTC
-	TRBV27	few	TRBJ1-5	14	CASSLRDGNQPQHF	TGTGCCAGCAGTCTCAGGGATGGCAATCAGCCCCAGCATTTT
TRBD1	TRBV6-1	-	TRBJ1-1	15	CASRVDRGSNTEAFF	TGTGCCAGCAGAGTCGACAGGGGATCGAACACTGAAGCTTTCTTT
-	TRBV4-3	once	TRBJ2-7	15	CASSQYYGGPYEQYF	TGCGCCAGCAGCCAATACTACGGGGGTCCCTACGAGCAGTACTTC
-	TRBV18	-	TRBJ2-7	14	CASSRQVGPYEQYF	TGTGCCAGCTCCCGGCAGGTGGGCCCCTACGAGCAGTACTTC
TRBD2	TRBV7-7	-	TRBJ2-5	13	CASSLGLAETQYF	TGTGCCAGCAGCTTGGGACTAGCAGAGACCCAGTACTTC
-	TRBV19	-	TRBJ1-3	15	CASRDSHYSGNTIYF	TGTGCCAGTAGGGACAGCCATTACTCTGGAAACACCATATATTTT
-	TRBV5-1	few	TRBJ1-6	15	CASSPPGAGNSPLHF	TGCGCCAGCAGCCCGCCTGGGGCAGGGAATTCACCCCTCCACTTT
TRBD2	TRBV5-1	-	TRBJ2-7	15	CASSLASGETYEQYF	TGCGCCAGCAGCTTGGCTAGCGGGGAGACCTACGAGCAGTACTTC
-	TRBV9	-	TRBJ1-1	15	CASSPRAGKSTEAFF	TGTGCCAGCAGCCCCAGGGCAGGGAAGAGCACTGAAGCTTTCTTT
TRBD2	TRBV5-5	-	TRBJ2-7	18	CASSLALTGTSFSYEQYF	TGTGCCAGCAGCTTGGCCTTAACCGGGACTAGCTTCTCCTACGAGCAGTACTTC
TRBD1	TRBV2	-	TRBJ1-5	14	CASMRTGEVGPQHF	TGTGCCAGCATGAGGACAGGGGAAGTGGGGCCCCAGCATTTT
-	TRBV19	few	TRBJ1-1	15	CASSIGPAANTEAFF	TGTGCCAGTAGTATAGGGCCGGCGGCGAACACTGAAGCTTTCTTT
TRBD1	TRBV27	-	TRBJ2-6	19	CASSLSGGTGGYGANVLTF	TGTGCCAGCAGTTTATCAGGCGGGACAGGGGGGTATGGGGCCAACGTCCTGACTTTC
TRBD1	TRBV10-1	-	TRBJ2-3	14	CASSLGQGRDTQYF	TGCGCCAGCAGCCTGGGACAGGGGAGGGATACGCAGTATTTT
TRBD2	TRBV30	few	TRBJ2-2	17	CAWSPSGLAENTGELFF	TGTGCCTGGAGTCCCTCCGGGCTAGCGGAGAACACCGGGGAGCTGTTTTTT
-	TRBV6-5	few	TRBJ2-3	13	CASKTQGGDTQYF	TGTGCCAGCAAGACTCAGGGCGGAGATACGCAGTATTTT
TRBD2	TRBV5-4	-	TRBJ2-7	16	CASSLGGASGSYEQYF	TGTGCCAGCAGCTTGGGGGGGGCGAGCGGGAGCTACGAGCAGTACTTC
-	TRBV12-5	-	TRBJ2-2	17	CASGLVFVAENTGELFF	TGTGCTAGTGGTTTGGTATTTGTGGCGGAGAACACCGGGGAGCTGTTTTTT
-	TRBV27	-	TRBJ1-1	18	CASSLSGGGRVWNTEAFF	TGTGCCAGCAGTTTATCGGGGGGGGGTCGCGTGTGGAACACTGAAGCTTTCTTT
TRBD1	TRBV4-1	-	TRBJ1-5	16	CASSQVDRGGNQPQHF	TGCGCCAGCAGCCAAGTGGACAGGGGAGGCAATCAGCCCCAGCATTTT
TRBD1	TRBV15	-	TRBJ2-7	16	CATSRVRTGASYEQYF	TGTGCCACCAGCAGAGTCCGGACAGGGGCGTCTTACGAGCAGTACTTC
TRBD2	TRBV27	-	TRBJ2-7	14	CASSLGTTLYEQYF	TGTGCCAGCAGTCTCGGGACTACCCTCTACGAGCAGTACTTC
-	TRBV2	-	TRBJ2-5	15	CASSELRGVGETQYF	TGTGCCAGCAGTGAATTGCGGGGTGTAGGAGAGACCCAGTACTTC
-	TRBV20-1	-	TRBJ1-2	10	CSARGAGYTF	TGCAGTGCTCGAGGAGCCGGCTACACCTTC
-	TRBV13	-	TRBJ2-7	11	CASSYENEQYF	TGTGCCAGCAGCTACGAGAACGAGCAGTACTTC
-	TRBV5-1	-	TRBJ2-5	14	CASSHPDRRETQYF	TGCGCCAGCAGCCATCCCGACAGGCGTGAGACCCAGTACTTC
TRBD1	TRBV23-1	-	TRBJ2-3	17	CASSPTVTGRGTDTQYF	TGCGCCAGCAGTCCTACCGTGACAGGGAGAGGCACAGATACGCAGTATTTT
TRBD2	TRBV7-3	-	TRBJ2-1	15	CASSPFPGLGGEQFF	TGTGCCAGCAGCCCTTTCCCGGGACTAGGTGGTGAGCAGTTCTTC
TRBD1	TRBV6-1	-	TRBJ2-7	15	CASSEPGQGSYEQYF	TGTGCCAGCAGTGAACCGGGACAGGGGTCCTACGAGCAGTACTTC
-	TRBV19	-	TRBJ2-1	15	CASSIGFRTTGRLFF	TGTGCCAGTAGTATTGGATTTAGGACTACAGGAAGGCTGTTCTTC
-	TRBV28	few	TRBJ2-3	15	CASSFTRTVGDTQYF	TGTGCCAGCAGTTTCACTCGGACAGTGGGGGATACGCAGTATTTT
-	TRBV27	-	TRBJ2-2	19	CASSLSRTGWGGLDGELFF	TGTGCCAGCAGTTTATCTCGGACAGGGTGGGGGGGGCTGGACGGGGAGCTGTTTTTT
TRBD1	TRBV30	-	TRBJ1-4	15	CAWTRTGLGSEKLFF	TGTGCCTGGACCCGGACAGGGCTTGGGAGTGAAAAACTGTTTTTT